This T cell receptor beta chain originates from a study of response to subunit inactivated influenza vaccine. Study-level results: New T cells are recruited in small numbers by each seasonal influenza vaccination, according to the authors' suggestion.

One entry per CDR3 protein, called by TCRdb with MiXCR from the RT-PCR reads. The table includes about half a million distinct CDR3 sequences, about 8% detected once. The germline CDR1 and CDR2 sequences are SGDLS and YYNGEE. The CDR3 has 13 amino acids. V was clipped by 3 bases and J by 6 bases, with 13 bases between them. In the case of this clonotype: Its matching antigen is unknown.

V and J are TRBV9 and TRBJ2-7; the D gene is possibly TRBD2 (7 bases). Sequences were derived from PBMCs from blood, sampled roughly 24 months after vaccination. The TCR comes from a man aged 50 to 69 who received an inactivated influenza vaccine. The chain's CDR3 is CASSATGRGEQYF. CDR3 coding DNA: TGTGCCAGCAGCGCTACAGGGAGGGGCGAGCAGTACTTC.